The next 22 T cell receptor beta chains were all read from a single sample in a study of blood T cell repertoires in COVID-19. Assay used: immunoSEQ multiplex PCR; TCRdb lists only in-frame clones, some missing. The profile shows hundreds of thousands of clones, 80% to 90% of them singletons. Sequenced input: PBMCs or T cells enriched from blood (not recorded which). The receptors originated from a man aged 25-45 years who had recovered from COVID-19.

The V gene is TRBV7-9, the J gene TRBJ2-2; D ambiguous. The CDR3 length is 14 residues. Deletions cut 4 bases from V and 5 bases from J, with 11 bases between. Germline assignment: CDR1 SEHNR and CDR2 FQNEAQ (reference sequence). The CDR3 reads CASSSKSHTGELFF. In DNA, the CDR3 is TGTGCCAGCAGCTCGAAAAGCCATACCGGGGAGCTGTTTTTT. The whole variable domain, remainder taken from reference TRBV7-9 and TRBJ2-2, is DTGVSQNPRHKITKRGQNVTFRCDPISEHNRLYWYRQTLGQGPEFLTYFQNEAQLEKSRLLSDRFSAERPKGSFSTLEIQRTEQGDSAMYLCASSSKSHTGELFFGEGSRLTVL.

The chain joins TRBV11-2 to TRBJ1-2; no firm D call. The CDR3 is 13 amino acids. V was trimmed by 3 bases and J by 8 bases, leaving 13 bases between them. CDR1 and CDR2 (germline): SGHAT, FQNNGV. The CDR3 DNA sequence: TGTGCCAGCAGCTTTCAGGAAGTGGTGGGCTACACCTTC. Amino acid sequence: CASSFQEVVGYTF.

The J gene is TRBJ2-5, the V gene TRBV6-2 or TRBV6-3; 12 bases line up with TRBD1. This CDR3 is built from 16 residues. Germline V gene sequence: CDR1 MNHEY, CDR2 SVGEGT. J was trimmed by 3 bases and V by 5 bases; bases with no gene match: 7. CDR3 in DNA: TGTGCCAGCAGTGACCTCGGGACAGGGGGCAAAGAGACCCAGTACTTC. Residues: CASSDLGTGGKETQYF.

This clone was counted a few times. The chain has TRBV5-1 and TRBJ2-7; 10 bases align to TRBD2. J gave up 7 bases and V 4 bases, and 5 bases lay outside the gene matches. This CDR3 is built from 13 residues. The germline gives CDR1 SGHRS, CDR2 YFSETQ. CDR3 residues: CASSQGLADEQYF. The CDR3 DNA reads as TGCGCCAGCAGCCAAGGACTAGCGGATGAGCAGTACTTC.

The V gene is TRBV5-6, the J gene TRBJ1-4; D not resolved. The CDR3 is 15 amino acids. Trimming cost V 1 base and J 5 bases, with 12 bases left between them. Germline loops: CDR1 SGHDT, CDR2 YYEEEE. The CDR3 region is CASSLLRRRNEKLFF. The CDR3 DNA reads TGTGCCAGCAGCTTGTTGCGGAGGAGAAATGAAAAACTGTTTTTT.

The rearrangement links TRBV18 to TRBJ2-5; weak D call: TRBD2 (6 bases). This CDR3 has 14 amino acids. Germline CDR1 KGHSH, CDR2 LQKENI. V was trimmed by 3 bases and J by 3 bases, leaving 11 bases between them. The CDR3 bases are TGTGCCAGCTCACCGACTAGGACGGAAGAGACCCAGTACTTC. It specifies CASSPTRTEETQYF.

This chain connects TRBV4-1 to TRBJ2-7; 9 nucleotides align to TRBD1. The germline V gene has CDR1 MGHRA and CDR2 YSYEKL. The CDR3 length is 16 residues. The ends lost 4 bases at V and 6 bases at J; junction bases unmatched: 13. CDR3 sequence (DNA): TGCGCCAGCAGCCTTTCCCCCGGGACAGGGATCGGCGAGCAGTACTTC. This translates into CASSLSPGTGIGEQYF.

The CDR3 here is CASSFSRSSYNSPLHF. CDR3 bases: TGTGCCAGCAGTTTCTCCCGCAGCTCCTATAATTCACCCCTCCACTTT. The chain carries TRBV27 and TRBJ1-6, with D unclear. The CDR3 runs to 16 residues. Germline values: CDR1 MNHEY, CDR2 SMNVEV (reference sequence). Trimming stripped 3 bases from V and 0 bases from J, with 9 bases between.

This sequence joins TRBV5-8 and TRBJ1-6; 9 bases are shared with TRBD1. The CDR3 extends over 17 amino acids. CDR1 and CDR2 from the germline V gene are SGHTS and YDEGEE. J lost 2 bases, V lost 0 bases, and 3 bases had no gene match. The CDR3 region is CASSLAGTGPYNSPLHF. The CDR3 DNA is TGTGCCAGCAGCTTGGCGGGGACAGGGCCCTATAATTCACCCCTCCACTTT.

This chain links TRBV6-2 or TRBV6-3 with TRBJ1-2; 8 positions match TRBD1. Germline V gene data show CDR1 as MNHEY and CDR2 as SVGEGT. The CDR3 loop spans 14 amino acids. J lost 8 bases, V lost 4 bases, and 9 bases had no gene match. The CDR3 sequence: CASSSPGQDYGYTF. CDR3 sequence (DNA): TGTGCCAGCAGTTCCCCGGGACAGGATTACGGCTACACCTTC.

On this clone itself: Additional DNA sequences in this sample encode the identical CDR3. The V and J genes are TRBV6-5 and TRBJ1-3, with D maybe TRBD1 (5 bases). The CDR3 consists of 14 residues. V lost 2 bases to trimming and J lost 0 bases, with 5 bases between them. CDR1 and CDR2 from the germline V gene are MNHEY and SVGAGI. The CDR3 nucleotides are TGTGCCAGCAGTTACGACAGCTCTGGAAACACCATATATTTT. This encodes CASSYDSSGNTIYF.

J is TRBJ2-3 and V is TRBV19; unclear D gene. The germline V gene encodes CDR1 LNHDA and CDR2 SQIVND (reference sequence). This CDR3 has 12 residues. V lost 4 bases, J lost 6 bases, and 8 bases lay in between. The CDR3 DNA follows: TGTGCCAGTAGTAACTATTTTGATACGCAGTATTTT. This sequence encodes CASSNYFDTQYF.

The chain uses TRBV9 and TRBJ2-7; 9 nucleotides line up with TRBD1. The CDR3 is 15 amino acids. Germline assignment: CDR1 SGDLS and CDR2 YYNGEE. V lost 4 bases to trimming and J lost 2 bases; unmatched junction nucleotides: 7. The CDR3 region has the DNA TGTGCCAGCAGCCAACAGGACAGGGGAGCCTACGAGCAGTACTTC. This gives the protein CASSQQDRGAYEQYF.

The J gene is TRBJ1-6, the V gene TRBV3-1 (or the pseudogene TRBV3-2); D remains ambiguous. The ends were cut back, 3 bases at V and 8 bases at J, with 5 bases in the middle. This CDR3 has 12 amino acids. Germline V gene lookup returns CDR1 LGHDT and CDR2 YNNKEL (reference sequence). CDR3 DNA sequence: TGTGCCAGCAGCCATGAGGATTCACCCCTCCACTTT. Amino acid sequence: CASSHEDSPLHF.

The chain links TRBV6-5 to TRBJ1-1; D remains unclear. Germline CDR1 and CDR2: MNHEY and SVGAGI. The CDR3 covers 13 residues. Trimming took off 6 bases at V and 5 bases at J, with 13 bases between the two ends. CDR3 loop: CASRRAGGTEAFF. In DNA form, the CDR3 reads TGTGCCAGCAGAAGGGCAGGAGGGACTGAAGCTTTCTTT.

The V gene is TRBV9, the J gene TRBJ1-2; D unclear. Deletions cut 0 bases from V and 2 bases from J, with 11 bases between. The CDR3 sequence is 15 residues long. Germline assignment: CDR1 SGDLS and CDR2 YYNGEE. The chain's CDR3 is CASSVALGGNYGYTF. CDR3 nucleotide sequence: TGTGCCAGCAGCGTAGCCTTGGGCGGGAACTATGGCTACACCTTC.

V and J are TRBV5-4 and TRBJ1-4; TRBD1 matches at 7 bases. There are 13 residues in the CDR3. J lost 7 bases, V lost 4 bases, and 4 bases had no gene match. In germline, CDR1 is SGHNT, CDR2 YYREEE (reference sequence). In DNA, the CDR3 is TGTGCCAGCAGCCCAGGGGGAGGTGAAAAACTGTTTTTT. It is translated as CASSPGGGEKLFF.

The chain has TRBV10-1 and TRBJ1-2; tentative D call: TRBD1 (6 bases). CDR1 WNHNN and CDR2 SYGVQD come from the germline V gene (reference sequence). V shed 8 bases and J shed 6 bases, with 13 bases lying between them. The CDR3 covers 12 residues. In DNA form, the CDR3 reads TGCGCCAGCTATAGGCAGGGGAATGGCTACACCTTC. Residues: CASYRQGNGYTF.

The V call is TRBV11-2, the J call TRBJ2-7, with 7 positions matching TRBD1. Germline-derived CDR1 and CDR2 are SGHAT and FQNNGV. Trimming removed 7 bases from V and 6 bases from J; junction bases left unmatched: 15. The CDR3 consists of 15 residues. CDR3 region: CASTPRTGYLGEQYF. The CDR3 DNA reads as TGTGCCAGCACCCCCCGGACAGGCTACTTAGGCGAGCAGTACTTC.

The chain uses TRBV29-1 and TRBJ2-7; D call uncertain. Germline V gene sequence: CDR1 SQVTM, CDR2 ANQGSEA. Trimming removed 7 bases from V and 4 bases from J, with 11 bases in between. This CDR3 has 11 amino acids. The CDR3 nucleotides are TGCAGCGCGGTCGTTACTTACGAGCAGTACTTC. Translation gives CSAVVTYEQYF.

This chain uses TRBV30 with TRBJ2-5, with D perhaps matching TRBD2 (5 bases). Trimming cost V 3 bases and J 5 bases, with 22 bases left between them. There are 16 residues in the CDR3. Looked up from germline, CDR1 is GTSNPN and CDR2 is SVGIG (reference sequence). CDR3 in DNA: TGTGCCTGGAGGCCCAAGGTTCTGCCGGGAAAGGAGACCCAGTACTTC. It is translated as CAWRPKVLPGKETQYF.

The rearrangement links TRBV9 to TRBJ2-1, with TRBD2 matching over 8 bases. V shed 3 bases, J shed 4 bases, and the junction held 6 bases outside the gene matches. Germline V gene data show CDR1 as SGDLS and CDR2 as YYNGEE. The CDR3 has 15 residues. The CDR3 protein is CASSEVGTSYNEQFF. The CDR3, as DNA: TGTGCCAGCAGCGAGGTGGGGACTAGTTACAATGAGCAGTTCTTC.